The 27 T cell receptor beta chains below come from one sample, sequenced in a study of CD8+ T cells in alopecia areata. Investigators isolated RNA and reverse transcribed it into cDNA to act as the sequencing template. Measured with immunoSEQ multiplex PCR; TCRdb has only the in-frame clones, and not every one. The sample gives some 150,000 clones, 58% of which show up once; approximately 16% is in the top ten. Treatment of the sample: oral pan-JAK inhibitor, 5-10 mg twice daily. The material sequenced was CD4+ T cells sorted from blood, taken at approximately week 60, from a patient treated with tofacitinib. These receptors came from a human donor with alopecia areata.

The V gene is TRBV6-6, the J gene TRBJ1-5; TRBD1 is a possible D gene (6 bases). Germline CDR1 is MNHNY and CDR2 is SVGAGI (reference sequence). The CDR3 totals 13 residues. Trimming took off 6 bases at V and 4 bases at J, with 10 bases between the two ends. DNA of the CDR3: TGTGCCAGCAGGGACAGAAGTAATCAGCCCCAGCATTTT. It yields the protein CASRDRSNQPQHF.

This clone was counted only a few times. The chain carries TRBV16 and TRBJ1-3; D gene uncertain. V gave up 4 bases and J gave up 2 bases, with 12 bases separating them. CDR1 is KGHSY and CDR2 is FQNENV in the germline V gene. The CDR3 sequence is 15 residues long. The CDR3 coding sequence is TGTGCCAGCAGCCCAAACGCAGTGACTGGAAACACCATATATTTT. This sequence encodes CASSPNAVTGNTIYF.

CDR3 residues: CAWSAPQQGSRQPQHF. The CDR3 DNA reads as TGTGCCTGGAGTGCCCCCCAACAGGGGTCGAGGCAGCCCCAGCATTTT. The gene calls are TRBV30 and TRBJ1-5, with 7 nucleotides matching TRBD1. The CDR3 consists of 16 residues. Per the germline V gene, CDR1 is GTSNPN and CDR2 is SVGIG (reference sequence). The J segment lost 7 bases and the V segment lost 1 base, leaving 13 bases of the junction unmatched.

DNA of the CDR3: TGTGCCAGCAGTTATCCCGGGACGTTACGCTCCTACGAGCAGTACTTC. This gives the protein CASSYPGTLRSYEQYF. This rearrangement joins TRBV6-6 to TRBJ2-7; either TRBD1 or TRBD2 may fit D (5 bases each). The CDR3 consists of 16 residues. V lost 3 bases and J lost 0, with 15 bases in between. Germline CDR1 and CDR2: MNHNY and SVGAGI (reference sequence).

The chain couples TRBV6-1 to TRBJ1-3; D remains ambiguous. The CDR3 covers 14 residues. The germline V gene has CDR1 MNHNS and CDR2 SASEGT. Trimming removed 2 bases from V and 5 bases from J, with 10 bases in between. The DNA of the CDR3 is TGTGCCAGCAGTGAAATCTTCGGCAGAAACACCATATATTTT. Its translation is CASSEIFGRNTIYF.

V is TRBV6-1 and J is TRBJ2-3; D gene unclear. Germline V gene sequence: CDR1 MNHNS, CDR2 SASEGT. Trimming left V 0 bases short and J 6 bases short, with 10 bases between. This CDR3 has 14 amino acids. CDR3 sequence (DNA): TGTGCCAGCAGTGAAGCGACCCGCTCGGATACGCAGTATTTT. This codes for CASSEATRSDTQYF.

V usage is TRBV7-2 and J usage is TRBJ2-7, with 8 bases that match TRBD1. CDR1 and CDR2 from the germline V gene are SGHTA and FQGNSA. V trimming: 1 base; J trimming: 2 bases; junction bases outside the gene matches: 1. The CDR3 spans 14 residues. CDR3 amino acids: CASSLGGQAYEQYF. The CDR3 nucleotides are TGTGCCAGCAGCTTAGGGGGACAGGCCTACGAGCAGTACTTC.

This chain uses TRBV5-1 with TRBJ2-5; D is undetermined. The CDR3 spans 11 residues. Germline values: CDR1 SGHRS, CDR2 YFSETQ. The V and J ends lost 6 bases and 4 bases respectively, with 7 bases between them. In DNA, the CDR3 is TGCGCCAGCACCTCCTCAGAGACCCAGTACTTC. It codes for CASTSSETQYF.

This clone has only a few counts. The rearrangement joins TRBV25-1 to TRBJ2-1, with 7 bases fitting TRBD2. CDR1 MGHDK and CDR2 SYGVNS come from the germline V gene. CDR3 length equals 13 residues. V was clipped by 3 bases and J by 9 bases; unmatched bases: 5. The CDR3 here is CASSENPGGEQFF. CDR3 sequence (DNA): TGTGCCAGCAGTGAGAACCCGGGAGGTGAGCAGTTCTTC.

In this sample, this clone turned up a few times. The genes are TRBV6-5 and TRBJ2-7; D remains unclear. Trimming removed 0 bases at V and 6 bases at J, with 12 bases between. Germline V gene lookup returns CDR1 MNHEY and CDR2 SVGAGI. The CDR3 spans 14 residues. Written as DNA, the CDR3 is TGTGCCAGCAGTTACTCACCTAAGGGCGGCGAGCAGTACTTC. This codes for CASSYSPKGGEQYF.

The CDR3: CASSGSFYGYTF. CDR3 nucleotide sequence: TGCGCCAGCAGCGGCAGCTTCTATGGCTACACCTTC. The chain has TRBV5-1 and TRBJ1-2; no clear D. In germline, CDR1 is SGHRS, CDR2 YFSETQ. The CDR3 loop spans 12 amino acids. V was trimmed by 4 bases and J by 4 bases, leaving 8 bases between them.

The CDR3 DNA reads as TGCGCCAGCAGCTTGATGGGCGGGGAGCAGTACTTC. The encoded protein is CASSLMGGEQYF. The genes are TRBV5-1 and TRBJ2-7, with D possibly being TRBD2 (5 bases). CDR1 SGHRS and CDR2 YFSETQ come from the germline V gene. The CDR3 sequence is 12 residues long. V lost 1 base and J lost 7, with 9 bases in between.

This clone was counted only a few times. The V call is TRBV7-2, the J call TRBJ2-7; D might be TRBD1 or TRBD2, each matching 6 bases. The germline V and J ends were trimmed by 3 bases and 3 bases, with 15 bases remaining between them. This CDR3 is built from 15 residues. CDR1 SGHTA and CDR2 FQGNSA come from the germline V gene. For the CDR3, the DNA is TGTGCCAGCAGCTTGGCGGGACACAAGGACTACGAGCAGTACTTC. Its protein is CASSLAGHKDYEQYF.

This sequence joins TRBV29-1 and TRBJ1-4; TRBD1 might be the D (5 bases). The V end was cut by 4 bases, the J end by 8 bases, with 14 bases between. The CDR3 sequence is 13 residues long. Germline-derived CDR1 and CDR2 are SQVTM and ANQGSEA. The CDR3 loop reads CSVGFAGVEKLFF. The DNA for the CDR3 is TGCAGCGTTGGTTTCGCGGGGGTGGAAAAACTGTTTTTT.

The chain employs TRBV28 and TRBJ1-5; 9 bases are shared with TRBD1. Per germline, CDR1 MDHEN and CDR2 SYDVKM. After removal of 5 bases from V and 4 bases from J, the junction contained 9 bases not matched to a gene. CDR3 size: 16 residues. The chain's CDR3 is CASSLLGTGFNQPQHF. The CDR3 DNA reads TGTGCCAGCAGTCTACTCGGGACAGGGTTTAATCAGCCCCAGCATTTT.

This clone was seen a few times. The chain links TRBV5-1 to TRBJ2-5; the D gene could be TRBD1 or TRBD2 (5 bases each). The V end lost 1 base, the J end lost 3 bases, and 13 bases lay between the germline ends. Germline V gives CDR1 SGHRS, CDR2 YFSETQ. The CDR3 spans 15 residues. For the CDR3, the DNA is TGCGCCAGCAGCTTGTCAGGGACCCTCGAAGAGACCCAGTACTTC. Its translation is CASSLSGTLEETQYF.

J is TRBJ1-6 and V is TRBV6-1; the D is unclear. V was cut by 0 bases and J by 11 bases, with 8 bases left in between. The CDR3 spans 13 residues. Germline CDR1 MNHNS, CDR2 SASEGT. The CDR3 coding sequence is TGTGCCAGCAGTGAAGCCACCGGCCCACCCCTCCACTTT. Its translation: CASSEATGPPLHF.

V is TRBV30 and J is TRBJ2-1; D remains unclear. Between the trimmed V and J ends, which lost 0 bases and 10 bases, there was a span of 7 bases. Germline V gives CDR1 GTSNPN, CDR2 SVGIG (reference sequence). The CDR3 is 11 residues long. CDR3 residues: CAWSVAYEQFF. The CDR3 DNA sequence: TGTGCCTGGAGTGTAGCATACGAGCAGTTCTTC.

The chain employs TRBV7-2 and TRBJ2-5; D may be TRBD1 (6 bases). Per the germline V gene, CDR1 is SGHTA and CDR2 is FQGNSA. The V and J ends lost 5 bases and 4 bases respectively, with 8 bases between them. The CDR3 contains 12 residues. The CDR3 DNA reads TGTGCCAGCAGCGGGGGCGGAGAGACCCAGTACTTC. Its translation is CASSGGGETQYF.

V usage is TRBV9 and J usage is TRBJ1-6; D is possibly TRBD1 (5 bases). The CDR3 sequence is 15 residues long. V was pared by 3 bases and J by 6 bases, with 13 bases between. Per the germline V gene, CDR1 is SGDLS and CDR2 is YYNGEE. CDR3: CASSESLGLNSPLHF. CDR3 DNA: TGTGCCAGCAGCGAGTCCCTGGGGCTTAATTCACCCCTCCACTTT.

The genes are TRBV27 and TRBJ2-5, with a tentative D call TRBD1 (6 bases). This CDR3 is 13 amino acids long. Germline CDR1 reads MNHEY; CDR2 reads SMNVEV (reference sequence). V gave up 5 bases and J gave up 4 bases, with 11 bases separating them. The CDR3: CASSHRDRETQYF. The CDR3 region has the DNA TGTGCCAGCAGTCACAGGGATCGAGAGACCCAGTACTTC.

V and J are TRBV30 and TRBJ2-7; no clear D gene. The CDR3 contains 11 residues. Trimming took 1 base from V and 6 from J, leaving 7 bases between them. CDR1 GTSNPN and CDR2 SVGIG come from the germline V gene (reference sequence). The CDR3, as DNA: TGTGCCTGGAGTGCAGAGGTCGAGCAGTACTTC. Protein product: CAWSAEVEQYF.

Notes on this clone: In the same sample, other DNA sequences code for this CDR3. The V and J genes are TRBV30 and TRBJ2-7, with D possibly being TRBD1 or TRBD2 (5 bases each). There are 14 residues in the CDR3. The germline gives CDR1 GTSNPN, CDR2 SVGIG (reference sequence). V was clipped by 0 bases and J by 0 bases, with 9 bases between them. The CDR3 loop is CAWSVGTPSYEQYF. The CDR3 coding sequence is TGTGCCTGGAGTGTAGGGACGCCCTCCTACGAGCAGTACTTC.

The CDR3 is CSASWTSITGELFF. CDR3 coding DNA: TGCAGCGCCTCCTGGACTAGCATCACCGGGGAGCTGTTTTTT. The rearrangement joins TRBV29-1 to TRBJ2-2; 8 bases align to TRBD2. The germline CDR1 and CDR2 sequences are SQVTM and ANQGSEA. V trimming: 7 bases; J trimming: 4 bases; junction bases outside the gene matches: 8. The CDR3 sequence is 14 residues long.

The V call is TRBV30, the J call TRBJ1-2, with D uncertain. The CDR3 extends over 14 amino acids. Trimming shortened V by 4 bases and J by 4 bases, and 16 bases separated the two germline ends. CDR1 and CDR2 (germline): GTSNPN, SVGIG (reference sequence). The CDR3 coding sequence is TGTGCCTGGACTCACGCAAGGCAGACCTATGGCTACACCTTC. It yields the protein CAWTHARQTYGYTF.

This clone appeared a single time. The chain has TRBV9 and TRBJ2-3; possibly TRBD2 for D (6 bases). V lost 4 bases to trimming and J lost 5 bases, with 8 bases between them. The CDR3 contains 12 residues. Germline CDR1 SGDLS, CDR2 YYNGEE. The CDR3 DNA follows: TGTGCCAGCAGCCCGGAGGGAGATACGCAGTATTTT. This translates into CASSPEGDTQYF.

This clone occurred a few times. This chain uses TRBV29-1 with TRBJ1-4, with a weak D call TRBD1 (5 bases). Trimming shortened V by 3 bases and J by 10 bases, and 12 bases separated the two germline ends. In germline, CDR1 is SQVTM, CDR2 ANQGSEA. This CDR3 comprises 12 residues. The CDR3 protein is CSVELGQRKLFF. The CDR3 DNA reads TGCAGCGTTGAGTTAGGACAACGAAAACTGTTTTTT. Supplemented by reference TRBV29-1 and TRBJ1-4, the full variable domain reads SAVISQKPSRDICQRGTSLTIQCQVDSQVTMMFWYRQQPGQSLTLIATANQGSEATYESGFVIDKFPISRPNLTFSTLTVSNMSPEDSSIYLCSVELGQRKLFFGSGTQLSVL.